The rows below give T cell receptor beta chains drawn from one sample of a study of CD8 T cells in ankylosing spondylitis. TCRdb re-called the 5' RACE reads through MiXCR, storing one row per CDR3 protein. Here the sample spans around 130,000 distinct CDR3 sequences, roughly 13% being singletons. The specimen sequenced was blood, either unsorted or a sorted T cell fraction (not recorded which). The receptors here all came from a female donor with ankylosing spondylitis or in good health (not recorded which). Each CDR3 is given with its conserved first and last residue. A D gene is named only where the DNA matches it firmly. The size of a clone is reported for some rows only, either as once, few or many, or as a class for expanded clones.

CDR3 DNA: TGCAGCACCACAGGGCGCTATGGCTACACCTTC; CDR3 protein: CSTTGRYGYTF; clone size: many; D gene: .; V gene: TRBV29-1; J gene: TRBJ1-2
CDR3 DNA: TGTGCCAGCAGTCCGCACGGGGGGCCAAATAGCAATCAGCCCCAGCATTTT; CDR3 protein: CASSPHGGPNSNQPQHF; clone size: many; D gene: .; V gene: TRBV27; J gene: TRBJ1-5
CDR3 DNA: TGTGCCAGCAGTGACAAGGCGGGGAGCACTGAAGCTTTCTTT; CDR3 protein: CASSDKAGSTEAFF; clone size: many; D gene: .; V gene: TRBV12-3/TRBV12-4; J gene: TRBJ1-1
CDR3 DNA: TGTGCCAGCAGTTTAGCGTATAGCAATCAGCCCCAGCATTTT; CDR3 protein: CASSLAYSNQPQHF; clone size: few; D gene: .; V gene: TRBV12-3/TRBV12-4; J gene: TRBJ1-5
CDR3 DNA: TGCGCCAGCAGCCCCGGGACAGGGGGCCGAAATGAGCAGTTCTTC; CDR3 protein: CASSPGTGGRNEQFF; clone size: many; D gene: TRBD1; V gene: TRBV5-1; J gene: TRBJ2-1
CDR3 DNA: TGTGCCATCCGCACTAGCGGGGGGGCAGATACGCAGTATTTT; CDR3 protein: CAIRTSGGADTQYF; clone size: many; D gene: TRBD2; V gene: TRBV10-3; J gene: TRBJ2-3
CDR3 DNA: TGTGCCAGCAGCGTAGACGGACAGAGCACAGATACGCAGTATTTT; CDR3 protein: CASSVDGQSTDTQYF; clone size: few; D gene: .; V gene: TRBV9; J gene: TRBJ2-3
CDR3 DNA: TGTGCCAGCACCACTAAAGTAAGCGGGCTTTCCTACGAGCAGTACTTC; CDR3 protein: CASTTKVSGLSYEQYF; clone size: few; D gene: .; V gene: TRBV7-9; J gene: TRBJ2-7
CDR3 DNA: TGTGCCAGCAGAGAGTTCCCAGGGGGAGCCAACTACGAGCAGTACTTC; CDR3 protein: CASREFPGGANYEQYF; clone size: many; D gene: TRBD1; V gene: TRBV6-1; J gene: TRBJ2-7
CDR3 DNA: TGTGCCAGCAGCAGAGGACTAGCGGGGTACAATGAGCAGTTCTTC; CDR3 protein: CASSRGLAGYNEQFF; clone size: .; D gene: TRBD2; V gene: TRBV7-3; J gene: TRBJ2-1
CDR3 DNA: TGTGCCAGCAGTCCCAGCCCTAATGAAAAACTGTTTTTT; CDR3 protein: CASSPSPNEKLFF; clone size: many; D gene: .; V gene: TRBV27; J gene: TRBJ1-4
CDR3 DNA: TGCGCCAGCAGCTTGGAATTGTCGGGCCTAAGCGGTACGCAGTATTTT; CDR3 protein: CASSLELSGLSGTQYF; clone size: many; D gene: .; V gene: TRBV5-1; J gene: TRBJ2-3
CDR3 DNA: TGTGCCAGCAGCCAGGGAAGCGGTACACTCTCCTACGAGCAGTACTTC; CDR3 protein: CASSQGSGTLSYEQYF; clone size: many; D gene: .; V gene: TRBV4-2; J gene: TRBJ2-7
CDR3 DNA: TGCGCCAGCAGCCAAGAAGGGGTCCAAAAGACTGGAGGTGCAGATACGCAGTATTTT; CDR3 protein: CASSQEGVQKTGGADTQYF; clone size: .; D gene: .; V gene: TRBV4-1; J gene: TRBJ2-3
CDR3 DNA: TGCGCCAGCAGCTTCGGTACTAGCGGTGGCCAAAACATTCAGTACTTC; CDR3 protein: CASSFGTSGGQNIQYF; clone size: .; D gene: TRBD2; V gene: TRBV5-1; J gene: TRBJ2-4
CDR3 DNA: TGTGCCAGAACAGGGTATGGCTATGGCTACACCTTC; CDR3 protein: CARTGYGYGYTF; clone size: many; D gene: .; V gene: TRBV28; J gene: TRBJ1-2
CDR3 DNA: TGTGCCAGTAGTAACCAGGGGGTGAGGGGCACGGTGAGCAATGAGCAGTTCTTC; CDR3 protein: CASSNQGVRGTVSNEQFF; clone size: .; D gene: TRBD1; V gene: TRBV19; J gene: TRBJ2-1
CDR3 DNA: TGTGCCAGCAGTCTAGGGGGGTACAATCAGCCCCAGCATTTT; CDR3 protein: CASSLGGYNQPQHF; clone size: .; D gene: .; V gene: TRBV12-3/TRBV12-4; J gene: TRBJ1-5
CDR3 DNA: TGCAGTGCCGTGGGGACTAGCGGGTACCAAGAGACCCAGTACTTC; CDR3 protein: CSAVGTSGYQETQYF; clone size: many; D gene: TRBD2; V gene: TRBV20-1; J gene: TRBJ2-5
CDR3 DNA: TGTGCCAGCAGTCCCCAAGAAAAGGCCACCCAAGCTTTCTTT; CDR3 protein: CASSPQEKATQAFF; clone size: .; D gene: .; V gene: TRBV28; J gene: TRBJ1-1
CDR3 DNA: TGTGCCAGCAGATCCACAGGACAAGGGAATCAGCCCCAGCATTTT; CDR3 protein: CASRSTGQGNQPQHF; clone size: .; D gene: .; V gene: TRBV6-1; J gene: TRBJ1-5
CDR3 DNA: TGCAGTGCTAGTCGGGACAGGGATCAGCCCCAGCATTTT; CDR3 protein: CSASRDRDQPQHF; clone size: many; D gene: TRBD1; V gene: TRBV20-1; J gene: TRBJ1-5
CDR3 DNA: TGTGCCAGCAGGATGGGACAGGGGATAACGGAGACCCAGTACTTC; CDR3 protein: CASRMGQGITETQYF; clone size: .; D gene: TRBD1; V gene: TRBV6-1; J gene: TRBJ2-5
CDR3 DNA: TGCAGTGCCTCCGAAGGTAGCGGGGTCACCTACGAGCAGTACTTC; CDR3 protein: CSASEGSGVTYEQYF; clone size: few; D gene: TRBD2; V gene: TRBV20-1; J gene: TRBJ2-7
CDR3 DNA: TGTGCCAGCAGTGGTCCGGGTTATAGCAATCAGCCCCAGCATTTT; CDR3 protein: CASSGPGYSNQPQHF; clone size: many; D gene: .; V gene: TRBV6-1; J gene: TRBJ1-5
CDR3 DNA: TGCAGTGCTAGAGATCCTGGCGGGGACGGCTCACCCCTCCACTTT; CDR3 protein: CSARDPGGDGSPLHF; clone size: many; D gene: .; V gene: TRBV20-1; J gene: TRBJ1-6
CDR3 DNA: TGTGCCAGTAGTTTCAGGGTTCTAGAAGAGACCCAGTACTTC; CDR3 protein: CASSFRVLEETQYF; clone size: .; D gene: .; V gene: TRBV19; J gene: TRBJ2-5
CDR3 DNA: TGTGCCAGCAGCCAAGCAGGGGCCGGGGCCAACGTCCTGACTTTC; CDR3 protein: CASSQAGAGANVLTF; clone size: .; D gene: .; V gene: TRBV3-1; J gene: TRBJ2-6
CDR3 DNA: TGTGCCAGCAACCACCGGGGGATCGGCTACACCTTC; CDR3 protein: CASNHRGIGYTF; clone size: few; D gene: .; V gene: TRBV25-1; J gene: TRBJ1-2
CDR3 DNA: TGTGCCAGCAGCGTAGGAGGGCAACGCGGAAACACCATATATTTT; CDR3 protein: CASSVGGQRGNTIYF; clone size: many; D gene: .; V gene: TRBV9; J gene: TRBJ1-3
CDR3 DNA: TGCGCCAGCAGGATGGGGTTCGGCACCGGGGAGCTGTTTTTT; CDR3 protein: CASRMGFGTGELFF; clone size: few; D gene: .; V gene: TRBV5-1; J gene: TRBJ2-2
CDR3 DNA: TGTGCCAGCAGCACGACAGTTTCCTACGAGCAGTACTTC; CDR3 protein: CASSTTVSYEQYF; clone size: .; D gene: .; V gene: TRBV3-1; J gene: TRBJ2-7
CDR3 DNA: TGCGCCAGCAGCTGGCTTCCGGGAGAGAACACAGATACGCAGTATTTT; CDR3 protein: CASSWLPGENTDTQYF; clone size: few; D gene: .; V gene: TRBV5-1; J gene: TRBJ2-3
CDR3 DNA: TGTGCCAGCAGTTTGGAGGGGGGCTACGAGCAGTACTTC; CDR3 protein: CASSLEGGYEQYF; clone size: many; D gene: .; V gene: TRBV12-3/TRBV12-4; J gene: TRBJ2-7
CDR3 DNA: TGTGCCAGCAGCCAAAAAGGACCCCGCGGACAGGGGCCTATTGGGGGAAACACCATATATTTT; CDR3 protein: CASSQKGPRGQGPIGGNTIYF; clone size: few; D gene: TRBD1; V gene: TRBV3-1; J gene: TRBJ1-3
CDR3 DNA: TGTGCCTGGAGTGCTCGGATGACTAGCTTGGATACGCAGTATTTT; CDR3 protein: CAWSARMTSLDTQYF; clone size: few; D gene: TRBD2; V gene: TRBV30; J gene: TRBJ2-3